This TCR beta chain was identified during a study of graft-versus-host responses after intestinal transplantation. Overall study: Multivisceral, liver-intestinal, or isolated intestinal grafts were transplanted into recipients. Recipients uniformly received anti-thymocyte globulin induction, followed by tacrolimus and steroids for 3 to 4 years. Study findings and constraints: Peak GvH clone levels in circulation were associated with early post-transplant HvG declines. GvH clones appeared in recipient marrow, some first in ileum or blood.

Graft tissue processing released intraepithelial and lamina propria lymphocytes. Assay used: immunoSEQ multiplex PCR; TCRdb lists only in-frame clones, some missing. Here the sample spans under 7,000 clones, roughly 65% being singletons. The CDR3 is 13 amino acids. CDR1 is LNHDA, CDR2 SQIVND, per germline (reference sequence). The V gene lost 10 bases and the J gene lost 4 bases, with 13 bases spanning the gap. This clone turned up a few times. The antigen is not known. Here the sequenced sample was ileum tissue, taken roughly 290 days after intestinal transplant. This sequence joins TRBV19 and TRBJ1-4; the D is unclear. The clonotype comes from a human patient who received an intestinal transplant, so some T cells may come from the graft donor. The CDR3 region is CATSRALNEKLFF. The CDR3 nucleotides read TGTGCCACCTCCCGGGCCCTTAATGAAAAACTGTTTTTT.